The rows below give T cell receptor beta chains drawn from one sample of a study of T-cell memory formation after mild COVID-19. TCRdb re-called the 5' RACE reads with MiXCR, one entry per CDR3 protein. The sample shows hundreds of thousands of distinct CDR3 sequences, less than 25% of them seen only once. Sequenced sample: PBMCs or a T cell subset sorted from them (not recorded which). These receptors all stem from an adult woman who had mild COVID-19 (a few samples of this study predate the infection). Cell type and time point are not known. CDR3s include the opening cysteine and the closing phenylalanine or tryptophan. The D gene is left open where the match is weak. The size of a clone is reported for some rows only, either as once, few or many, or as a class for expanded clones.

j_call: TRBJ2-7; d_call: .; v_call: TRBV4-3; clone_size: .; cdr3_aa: CASSQDPESSYEQYF; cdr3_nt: TGCGCCAGCAGCCAAGACCCGGAGAGCTCCTACGAGCAGTACTTC
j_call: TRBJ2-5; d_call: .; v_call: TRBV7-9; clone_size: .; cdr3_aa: CAGSELGQETQYF; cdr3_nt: TGTGCCGGATCCGAACTGGGTCAAGAGACCCAGTACTTC
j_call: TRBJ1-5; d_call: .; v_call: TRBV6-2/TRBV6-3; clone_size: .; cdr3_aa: CASRNPGNQPQHF; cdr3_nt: TGTGCCAGCAGAAATCCAGGGAATCAGCCCCAGCATTTT
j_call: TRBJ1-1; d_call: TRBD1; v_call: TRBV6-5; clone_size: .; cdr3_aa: CASSSKTGYNEAFF; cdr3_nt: TGTGCCAGCAGTTCAAAGACAGGGTACAATGAAGCTTTCTTT
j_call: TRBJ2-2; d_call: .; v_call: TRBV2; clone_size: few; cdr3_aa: CASSESRGVLGAGELFF; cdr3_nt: TGTGCCAGCAGTGAAAGCAGGGGCGTTTTAGGGGCCGGGGAGCTGTTTTTT
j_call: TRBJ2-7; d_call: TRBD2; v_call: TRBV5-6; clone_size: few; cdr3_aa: CASSAGGVGEQYF; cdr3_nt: TGTGCCAGCAGCGCGGGGGGTGTGGGGGAGCAGTACTTC
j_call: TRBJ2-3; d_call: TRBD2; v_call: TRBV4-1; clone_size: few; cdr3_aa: CASSREHPGTSADTQYF; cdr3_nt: TGCGCCAGCAGCCGGGAACATCCCGGGACTAGCGCAGATACGCAGTATTTT
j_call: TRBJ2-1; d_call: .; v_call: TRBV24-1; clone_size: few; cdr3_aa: CATSDEAYNEQFF; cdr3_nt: TGTGCCACCAGTGATGAAGCATACAATGAGCAGTTCTTC
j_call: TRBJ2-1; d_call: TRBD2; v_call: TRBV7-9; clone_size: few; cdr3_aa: CASSPWGSGSTNEQFF; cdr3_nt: TGTGCCAGCAGCCCTTGGGGGAGCGGGAGTACCAATGAGCAGTTCTTC
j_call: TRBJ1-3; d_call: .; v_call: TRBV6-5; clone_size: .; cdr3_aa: CASRSWLSSGNTIYF; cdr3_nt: TGTGCCAGCAGAAGTTGGCTGAGCTCTGGAAACACCATATATTTT
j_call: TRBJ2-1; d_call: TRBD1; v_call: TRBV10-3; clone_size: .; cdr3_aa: CAISGSGTGTTNEQFF; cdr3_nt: TGTGCCATCAGTGGTTCCGGGACAGGGACTACTAATGAGCAGTTCTTC
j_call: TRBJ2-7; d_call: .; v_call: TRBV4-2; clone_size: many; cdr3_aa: CASSQEGSNSYEQYF; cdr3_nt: TGTGCCAGCAGCCAAGAGGGGTCGAACTCCTACGAGCAGTACTTC
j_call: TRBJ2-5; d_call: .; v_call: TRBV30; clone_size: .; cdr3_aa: CAWSTGQVETQYF; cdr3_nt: TGTGCCTGGAGCACAGGGCAGGTAGAGACCCAGTACTTC
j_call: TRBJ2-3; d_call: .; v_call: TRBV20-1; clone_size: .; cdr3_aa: CSASIRRPNTQYF; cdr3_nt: TGCAGTGCTAGTATCAGGAGGCCCAATACGCAGTATTTT
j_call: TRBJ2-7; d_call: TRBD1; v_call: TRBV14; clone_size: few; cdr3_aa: CASSAGTAPYEQYF; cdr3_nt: TGTGCCAGCAGCGCCGGGACAGCTCCCTACGAGCAGTACTTC
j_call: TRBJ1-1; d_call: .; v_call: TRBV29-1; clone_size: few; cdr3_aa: CSVGGSLQAFF; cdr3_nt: TGCAGCGTTGGGGGCTCGCTACAAGCTTTCTTT
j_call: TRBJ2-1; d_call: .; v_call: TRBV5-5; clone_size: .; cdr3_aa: CASSLRGGPMLNNEQFF; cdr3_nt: TGTGCCAGCAGCCTCCGTGGAGGGCCAATGCTAAACAATGAGCAGTTCTTC
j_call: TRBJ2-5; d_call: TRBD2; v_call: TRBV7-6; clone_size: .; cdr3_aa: CASSPGTSVRETQYF; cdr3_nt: TGTGCCAGCAGCCCCGGGACTAGCGTACGGGAGACCCAGTACTTC
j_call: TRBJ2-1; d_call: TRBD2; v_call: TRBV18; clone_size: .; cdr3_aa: CASSRRTSVDEQFF; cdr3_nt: TGTGCCAGCTCACGGAGGACTAGCGTCGATGAGCAGTTCTTC
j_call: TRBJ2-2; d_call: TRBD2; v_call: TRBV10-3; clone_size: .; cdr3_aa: CAISEELAYSTGELFF; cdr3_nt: TGTGCCATCAGTGAGGAACTAGCGTATAGCACCGGGGAGCTGTTTTTT
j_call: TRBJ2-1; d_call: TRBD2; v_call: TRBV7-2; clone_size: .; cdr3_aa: CASSASPGLAERFF; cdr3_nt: TGTGCCAGCAGCGCGAGTCCGGGACTAGCGGAGCGGTTCTTC
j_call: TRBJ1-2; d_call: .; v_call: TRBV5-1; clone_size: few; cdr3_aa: CASSLEGFNYGYTF; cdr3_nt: TGCGCCAGCAGCTTGGAAGGGTTCAACTATGGCTACACCTTC
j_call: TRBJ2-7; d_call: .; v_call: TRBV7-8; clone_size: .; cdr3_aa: CASQTRKEVHEQYF; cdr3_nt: TGTGCCAGCCAAACCCGGAAGGAGGTCCACGAGCAGTACTTC
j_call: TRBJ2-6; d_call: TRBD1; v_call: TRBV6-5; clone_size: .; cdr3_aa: CASSFTGVSGANVLTF; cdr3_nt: TGTGCCAGCAGTTTTACAGGGGTCTCTGGGGCCAACGTCCTGACTTTC
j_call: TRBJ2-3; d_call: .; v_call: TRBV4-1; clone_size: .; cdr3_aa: CASSQERSTRTQYF; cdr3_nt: TGCGCCAGCAGCCAAGAGCGCAGTACCCGTACGCAGTATTTT
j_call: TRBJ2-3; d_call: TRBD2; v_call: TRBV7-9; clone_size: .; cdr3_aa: CASSQRVLAGGGIDTQYF; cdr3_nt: TGTGCCAGCAGCCAACGGGTACTAGCGGGAGGCGGGATTGATACGCAGTATTTT
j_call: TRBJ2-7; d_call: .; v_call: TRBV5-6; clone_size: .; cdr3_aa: CASTGRWEQYF; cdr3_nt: TGTGCCAGCACCGGCCGCTGGGAGCAGTACTTC
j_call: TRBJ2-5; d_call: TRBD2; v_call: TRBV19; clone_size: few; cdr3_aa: CASRLWAGEETQYF; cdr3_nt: TGTGCCAGCCGACTTTGGGCGGGAGAAGAGACCCAGTACTTC
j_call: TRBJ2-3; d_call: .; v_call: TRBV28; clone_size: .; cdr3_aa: CASSLPLPVTTQYF; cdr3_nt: TGTGCCAGCAGTCTACCCCTACCTGTGACGACGCAGTATTTT
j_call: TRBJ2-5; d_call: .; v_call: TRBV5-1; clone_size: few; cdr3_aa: CASSFWGREETQYF; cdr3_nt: TGCGCCAGCAGCTTTTGGGGCAGGGAAGAGACCCAGTACTTC
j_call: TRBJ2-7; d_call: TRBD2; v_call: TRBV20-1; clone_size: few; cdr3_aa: CSATHSGSTYEQYF; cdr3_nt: TGCAGTGCTACCCATAGCGGGAGTACCTACGAGCAGTACTTC
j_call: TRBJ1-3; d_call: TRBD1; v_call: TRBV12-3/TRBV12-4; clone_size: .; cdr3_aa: CAIRQGSPVNTIYF; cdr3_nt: TGTGCCATCCGACAGGGCTCCCCGGTGAACACCATATATTTT
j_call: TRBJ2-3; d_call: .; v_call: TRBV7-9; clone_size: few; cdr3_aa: CASSPDISSTDTQYF; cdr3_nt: TGTGCCAGCAGCCCGGACATCTCTAGCACAGATACGCAGTATTTT
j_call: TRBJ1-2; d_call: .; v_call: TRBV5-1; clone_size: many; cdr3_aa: CASSPVLRSSGYGYTF; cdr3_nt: TGCGCCAGCAGCCCGGTTTTAAGGAGTTCCGGGTATGGCTACACCTTC
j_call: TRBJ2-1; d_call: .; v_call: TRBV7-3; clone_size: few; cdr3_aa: CASSLSVRGGDEQFF; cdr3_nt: TGTGCCAGCAGCTTAAGTGTCAGGGGAGGTGATGAGCAGTTCTTC
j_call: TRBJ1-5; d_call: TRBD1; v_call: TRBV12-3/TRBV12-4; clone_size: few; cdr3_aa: CASSPRDRGLVQPQHF; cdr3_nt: TGTGCCAGCAGTCCCCGGGACAGGGGGTTGGTTCAGCCCCAGCATTTT
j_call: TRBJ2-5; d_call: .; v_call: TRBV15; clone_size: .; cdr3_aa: CATSRAFRETQYF; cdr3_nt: TGTGCCACCAGCAGAGCTTTTCGGGAGACCCAGTACTTC
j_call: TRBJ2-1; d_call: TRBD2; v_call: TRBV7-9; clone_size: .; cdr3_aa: CASSLQAGGYNEQFF; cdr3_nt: TGTGCCAGCAGCTTACAAGCGGGAGGATACAATGAGCAGTTCTTC
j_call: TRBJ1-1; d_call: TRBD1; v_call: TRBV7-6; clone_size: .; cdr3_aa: CASSSYRDRGGNLKAFF; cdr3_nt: TGTGCCAGCAGCTCCTACCGGGACAGAGGAGGTAATCTGAAAGCTTTCTTT
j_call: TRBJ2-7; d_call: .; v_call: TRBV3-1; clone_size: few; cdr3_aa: CASSQEPRPGEQYF; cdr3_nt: TGTGCCAGCAGCCAAGAGCCAAGACCGGGCGAGCAGTACTTC
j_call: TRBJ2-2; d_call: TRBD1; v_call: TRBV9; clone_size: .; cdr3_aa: CASSDGCRDRGKGGELFF; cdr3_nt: TGTGCCAGCAGCGATGGATGCCGGGACAGGGGGAAGGGCGGGGAGCTGTTTTTT
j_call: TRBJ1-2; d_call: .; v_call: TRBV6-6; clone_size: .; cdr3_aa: CASSLMVSDGYTF; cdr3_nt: TGTGCCAGCAGTTTGATGGTCTCGGATGGCTACACCTTC
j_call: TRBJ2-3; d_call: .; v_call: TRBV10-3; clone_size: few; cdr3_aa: CAISEIGTDTQYF; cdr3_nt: TGTGCCATCAGTGAAATAGGGACAGATACGCAGTATTTT
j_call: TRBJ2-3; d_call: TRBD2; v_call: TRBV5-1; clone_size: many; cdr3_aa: CASRREEGGITDTQYF; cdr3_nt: TGCGCCAGCAGGAGAGAGGAGGGAGGGATTACAGATACGCAGTATTTT
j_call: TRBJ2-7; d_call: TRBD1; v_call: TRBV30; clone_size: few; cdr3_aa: CAWSISQDRGWEQYF; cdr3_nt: TGTGCCTGGAGCATATCCCAGGACAGGGGCTGGGAGCAGTACTTC
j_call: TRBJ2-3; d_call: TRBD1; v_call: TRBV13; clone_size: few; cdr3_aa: CASSPDRQGPTDTQYF; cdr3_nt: TGTGCCAGCAGCCCGGACAGACAGGGTCCCACAGATACGCAGTATTTT
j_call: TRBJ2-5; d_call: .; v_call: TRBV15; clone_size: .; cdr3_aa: CATSRAPQETQYF; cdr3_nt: TGTGCCACCAGCAGAGCCCCACAAGAGACCCAGTACTTC
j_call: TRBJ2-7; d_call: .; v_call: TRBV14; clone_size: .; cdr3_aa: CASSQRTAYEQYF; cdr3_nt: TGTGCCAGCAGCCAAAGGACAGCCTACGAGCAGTACTTC
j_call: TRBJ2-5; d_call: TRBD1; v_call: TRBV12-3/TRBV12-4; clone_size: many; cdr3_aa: CASSSSGGKGETQYF; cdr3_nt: TGTGCCAGCAGTTCCTCAGGGGGCAAGGGGGAGACCCAGTACTTC
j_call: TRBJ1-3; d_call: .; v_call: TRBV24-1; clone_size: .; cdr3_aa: CATSDSGTVGNTIYF; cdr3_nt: TGTGCCACCAGTGACTCCGGGACGGTAGGAAACACCATATATTTT
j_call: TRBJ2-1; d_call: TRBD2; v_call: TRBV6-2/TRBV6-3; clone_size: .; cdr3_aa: CASSKPGLGLEQFF; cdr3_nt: TGTGCCAGCAGCAAACCGGGACTAGGGCTTGAGCAGTTCTTC